The 11 T cell receptor beta chains in this list originate from one sample, sequenced in a study of CD8+ T cells in alopecia areata (dated by TCRdb to the late 2010s). Libraries were made using the immunoSEQ multiplex PCR assay. RNA was extracted from all samples and reverse transcribed into cDNA as template for TCR sequencing. Imported from immuneACCESS, the table was reduced by TCRdb to in-frame sequences with V and J called. These copies leave out some clones; in studies compared against another copy, an unresolved V gene accounts for under half, and the cause of the remainder is not known. The sample table holds approximately 180,000 clones, of which more than 60% were seen once. The ten largest clones take up 1.5% to 2% of the sample. Sample time point, as interpreted from the label and publication: baseline before oral tofacitinib. This material consisted of CD4+ T cells sorted from blood, taken at week 0. The receptors were gathered from a human donor with alopecia areata.

The CDR3 loop reads CSVEGTGEEEKLFF. DNA of the CDR3: TGCAGCGTTGAAGGGACAGGGGAGGAGGAAAAACTGTTTTTT. This chain joins TRBV29-1 and TRBJ1-4, with TRBD1 matching over 9 bases. From germline, CDR1 is SQVTM and CDR2 ANQGSEA. The CDR3 is 14 residues long. Trimming removed 1 base from V and 8 bases from J; junction bases left unmatched: 5.

This clone was seen a few times. This sequence joins TRBV30 and TRBJ2-5; the D gene could be TRBD1 or TRBD2 (5 bases each). The V gene's germline CDR1 is GTSNPN and CDR2 SVGIG (reference sequence). V gave up 0 bases and J gave up 0 bases, with 14 bases separating them. This CDR3 region has 16 residues. Here the CDR3 reads CAWSVWDGTNQETQYF. Written as DNA, the CDR3 is TGTGCCTGGAGTGTTTGGGACGGAACAAACCAAGAGACCCAGTACTTC.

J is TRBJ1-2 and V is TRBV2, with unresolved D. The CDR3 extends over 14 amino acids. Germline CDR1 reads SNHLY; CDR2 reads FYNNEI. V was cut by 6 bases and J by 2 bases, with 13 bases left in between. CDR3 loop: CASRRDGPNYGYTF. Here the CDR3 DNA reads TGTGCCAGCAGGAGAGACGGACCAAACTATGGCTACACCTTC.

The chain links TRBV6-1 to TRBJ2-2; D unclear. This CDR3 has 15 residues. Germline loops: CDR1 MNHNS, CDR2 SASEGT. Trimming pared 2 bases from V and 4 bases from J, leaving 11 bases between. CDR3 DNA: TGTGCCAGCAGTGAAATTGGGTTAGGCACCGGGGAGCTGTTTTTT. Translation: CASSEIGLGTGELFF.

This chain uses TRBV29-1 with TRBJ2-7; D unresolved. Germline V gene data show CDR1 as SQVTM and CDR2 as ANQGSEA. V lost 7 bases and J lost 1, with 20 bases in between. CDR3 size: 15 residues. As DNA, the CDR3 is TGCAGCGCCCTACTCTGGCAGACCAGATCCTACGAGCAGTACTTC. It yields the protein CSALLWQTRSYEQYF.

V is TRBV29-1 and J is TRBJ1-5; no definite D call. V lost 4 bases to trimming and J lost 0 bases, with 7 bases between them. Germline CDR1 and CDR2: SQVTM and ANQGSEA. The CDR3 has 13 residues. CDR3: CSVGGNSNQPQHF. In DNA, the CDR3 is TGCAGCGTTGGAGGGAATAGCAATCAGCCCCAGCATTTT.

This clone was counted between two and nine times. V and J are TRBV15 and TRBJ2-4, with D perhaps matching TRBD1 (6 bases). Trimming stripped 3 bases from V and 3 bases from J, with 12 bases between. This CDR3 is 15 amino acids long. Per the germline V gene, CDR1 is LNHNV and CDR2 is YYDKDF (reference sequence). The CDR3 DNA is TGTGCCACCAGCAGCGAGTCAGGGGTCAAAAACATTCAGTACTTC. Its protein is CATSSESGVKNIQYF.

This chain joins TRBV6-1 and TRBJ2-4, with a weak D call TRBD1 (5 bases). This CDR3 spans 22 amino acids. The germline CDR1 and CDR2 sequences are MNHNS and SASEGT. Trimming left V 0 bases short and J 0 bases short, with 27 bases between. DNA for the CDR3: TGTGCCAGCAGTGAAGCGGGGAATGTCGGCAGGGTTGAGCCATTAGCCAAAAACATTCAGTACTTC. Translating it yields CASSEAGNVGRVEPLAKNIQYF.

The chain links TRBV14 to TRBJ1-2, with 8 bases matching TRBD1. Germline CDR1 SGHDN, CDR2 FVKESK. V was clipped by 1 base and J by 7 bases; unmatched bases: 2. The CDR3 extends over 13 amino acids. The CDR3 spells CASSQVGTGGYTF. For the CDR3, the DNA is TGTGCCAGCAGCCAAGTAGGGACAGGTGGCTACACCTTC.

In its sample, this clone was seen a few times. The V call is TRBV29-1, the J call TRBJ1-5; D not resolved. V shed 1 base and J shed 3 bases, with 7 bases lying between them. Looked up from germline, CDR1 is SQVTM and CDR2 is ANQGSEA. The CDR3 is 13 residues long. The CDR3 is CSVEGGYNQPQHF. Written as DNA, the CDR3 is TGCAGCGTTGAAGGCGGGTACAATCAGCCCCAGCATTTT.

Only one count was recorded for this clone. J is TRBJ2-7 and V is TRBV29-1, with D maybe TRBD1 (5 bases). Germline V gene sequence: CDR1 SQVTM, CDR2 ANQGSEA. The CDR3 runs 14 residues. V was cut by 5 bases and J by 2 bases, with 16 bases left in between. The CDR3 DNA reads as TGCAGCGTTCTCTCCCAGGGCTCTGCCTACGAGCAGTACTTC. It specifies CSVLSQGSAYEQYF.